This is a list of T cell receptor beta chains from one sample in a study of blood T cell repertoires in COVID-19. The protocol was immunoSEQ multiplex PCR, while the TCRdb copy is restricted to in-frame clones and leaves out a portion. The table includes fewer than 200,000 clones, 70% to 90% detected once. Specimen: peripheral blood. The receptors come from a man between 35 and 55 years old with active or convalescent COVID-19. CDR3s leave out the opening cysteine and the closing phenylalanine or tryptophan. Fields, in order: V gene, J gene, CDR3 protein.

TRBV3-1/TRBV3-2	TRBJ2-7	ASSLKDRGSYEQY
TRBV11-2	TRBJ2-7	ASSLGNRVSLKQY
TRBV10-3	TRBJ1-1	AIRNRGDTEAF
TRBV13	TRBJ1-2	ASSFLEANYGYT
TRBV6-5	TRBJ2-2	ASSSRTSGGAGELF
TRBV30	TRBJ1-6	AWSAGFETAYNSPLH
TRBV27	TRBJ1-2	ASATGWAGYGYT
TRBV4-1	TRBJ2-5	ASSLLAGPLGETQY
TRBV9	TRBJ2-1	ASSNPSSGGANEQF
TRBV5-1	TRBJ2-1	ASSTGTGFHEQF
TRBV5-1	TRBJ2-5	ASSSTGGQETQY
TRBV10-3	TRBJ1-3	AISPGQRFSGNTIY
TRBV19	TRBJ1-2	ASSAGVNYGYT
TRBV7-9	TRBJ1-4	ASSLNRGRQEKLF
TRBV20-1	TRBJ1-1	SARGTGEAF
TRBV5-4	TRBJ1-2	ASSLVSNYGYT
TRBV7-2	TRBJ1-2	ASSSPHYRGQGYT
TRBV27	TRBJ1-2	ASSLIGGDGYT
TRBV10-3	TRBJ1-1	AISGEGEAF
TRBV4-1	TRBJ1-4	ASSRKTEGTSGGEKLF